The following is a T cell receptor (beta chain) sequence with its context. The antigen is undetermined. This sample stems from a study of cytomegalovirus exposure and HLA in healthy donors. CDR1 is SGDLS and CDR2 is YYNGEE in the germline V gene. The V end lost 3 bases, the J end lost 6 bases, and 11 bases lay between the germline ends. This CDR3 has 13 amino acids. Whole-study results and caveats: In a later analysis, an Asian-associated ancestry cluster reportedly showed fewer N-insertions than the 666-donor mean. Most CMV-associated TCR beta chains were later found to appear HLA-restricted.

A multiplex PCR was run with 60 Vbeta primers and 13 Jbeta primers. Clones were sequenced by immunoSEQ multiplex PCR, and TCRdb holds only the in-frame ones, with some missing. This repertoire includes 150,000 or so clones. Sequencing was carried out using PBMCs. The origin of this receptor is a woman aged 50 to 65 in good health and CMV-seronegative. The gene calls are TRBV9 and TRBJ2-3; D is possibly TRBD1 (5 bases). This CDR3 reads CASSGVRDDTQYF. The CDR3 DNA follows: TGTGCCAGCAGCGGGGTCAGGGATGATACGCAGTATTTT. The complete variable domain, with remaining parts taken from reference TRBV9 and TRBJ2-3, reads DSGVTQTPKHLITATGQRVTLRCSPRSGDLSVYWYQQSLDQGLQFLIQYYNGEERAKGNILERFSAQQFPDLHSELNLSSLELGDSALYFCASSGVRDDTQYFGPGTRLTVL.